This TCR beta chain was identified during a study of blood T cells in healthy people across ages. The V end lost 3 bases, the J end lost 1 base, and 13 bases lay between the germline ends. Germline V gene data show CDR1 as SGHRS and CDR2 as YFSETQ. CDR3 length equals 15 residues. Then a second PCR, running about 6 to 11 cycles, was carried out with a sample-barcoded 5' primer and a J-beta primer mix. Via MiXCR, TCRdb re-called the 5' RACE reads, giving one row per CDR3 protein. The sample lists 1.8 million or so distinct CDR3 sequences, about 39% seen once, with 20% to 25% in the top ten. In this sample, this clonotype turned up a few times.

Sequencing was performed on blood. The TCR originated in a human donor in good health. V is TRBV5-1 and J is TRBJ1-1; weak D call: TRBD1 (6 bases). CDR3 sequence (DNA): TGCGCCAGCAGCTCCTGGACAGCTGCGAACACTGAAGCTTTCTTT. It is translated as CASSSWTAANTEAFF.